This T cell receptor beta chain stems from a study of siplizumab effects on memory and regulatory T cells. V lost 7 bases to trimming and J lost 6 bases, with 24 bases between them. CDR1 is LNHDA, CDR2 SQIVND, per germline (reference sequence). The CDR3 extends over 17 amino acids. General study results and limits: Under siplizumab, an average about 70% of mappable alloreactive CD4+ clones were Treg-derived, compared with approximately 27% in controls. The naive T cell population seemed more diverse than memory cells and seemed a major contributor to the alloresponse.

Worth noting for this clone: The antigen is unknown.

TCRdb's copy holds only in-frame clones and misses some; the assay was immunoSEQ multiplex PCR. The repertoire holds 95,000 to 110,000 clones, over 85% seen once, with 0.55% to 0.7% in the top ten. The sequence came from a human donor in good health. This rearrangement joins TRBV19 to TRBJ2-2, with a possible D match to TRBD1 (6 bases). Sequenced: Tregs sorted from blood. CDR3 DNA: TGTGCCAGTACCAGGGTGGCCCACGCCAGGGGTCCCGGGGAGCTGTTTTTT. It translates to CASTRVAHARGPGELFF.